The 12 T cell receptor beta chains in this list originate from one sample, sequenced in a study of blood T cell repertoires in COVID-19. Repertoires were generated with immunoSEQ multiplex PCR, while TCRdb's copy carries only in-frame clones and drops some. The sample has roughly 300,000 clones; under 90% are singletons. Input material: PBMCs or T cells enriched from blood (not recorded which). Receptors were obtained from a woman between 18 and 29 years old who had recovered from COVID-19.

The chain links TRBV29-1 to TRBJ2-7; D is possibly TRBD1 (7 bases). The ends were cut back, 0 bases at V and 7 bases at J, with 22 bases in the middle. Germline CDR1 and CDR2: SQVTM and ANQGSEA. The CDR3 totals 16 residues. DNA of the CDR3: TGCAGCGTTGAAGATCTTCAGGGGGGTCATACGGGAGAGCAGTACTTC. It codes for CSVEDLQGGHTGEQYF.

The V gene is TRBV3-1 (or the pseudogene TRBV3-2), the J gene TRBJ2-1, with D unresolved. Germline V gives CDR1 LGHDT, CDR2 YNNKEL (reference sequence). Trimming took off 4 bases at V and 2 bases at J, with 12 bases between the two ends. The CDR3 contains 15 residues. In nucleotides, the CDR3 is TGTGCCAGCAGCCTCACTCGCGTTCCCTACAATGAGCAGTTCTTC. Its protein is CASSLTRVPYNEQFF.

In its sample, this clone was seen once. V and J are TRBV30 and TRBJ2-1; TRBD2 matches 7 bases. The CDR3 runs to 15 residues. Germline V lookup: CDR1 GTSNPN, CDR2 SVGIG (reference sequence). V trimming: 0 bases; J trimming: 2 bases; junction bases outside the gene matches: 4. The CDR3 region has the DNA TGTGCCTGGAGTGTATCGGGAGGCCCCTACAATGAGCAGTTCTTC. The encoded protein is CAWSVSGGPYNEQFF.

DNA for the CDR3: TGCGCCAGCAGCAGAGGGACAGCTAACACAGATACGCAGTATTTT. This translates into CASSRGTANTDTQYF. The V gene is TRBV4-1, the J gene TRBJ2-3; 7 bases are a match to TRBD1. With 5 bases clipped from V and 2 bases from J, the junction kept 7 bases outside the gene matches. Germline loops: CDR1 MGHRA, CDR2 YSYEKL. This CDR3 is 15 amino acids long.

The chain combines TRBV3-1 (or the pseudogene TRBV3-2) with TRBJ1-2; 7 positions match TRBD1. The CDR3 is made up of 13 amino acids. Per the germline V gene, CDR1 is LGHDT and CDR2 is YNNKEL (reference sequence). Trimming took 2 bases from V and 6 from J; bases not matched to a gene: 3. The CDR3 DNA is TGTGCCAGCAGCCAAATGACAGGGAATGGCTACACCTTC. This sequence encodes CASSQMTGNGYTF.

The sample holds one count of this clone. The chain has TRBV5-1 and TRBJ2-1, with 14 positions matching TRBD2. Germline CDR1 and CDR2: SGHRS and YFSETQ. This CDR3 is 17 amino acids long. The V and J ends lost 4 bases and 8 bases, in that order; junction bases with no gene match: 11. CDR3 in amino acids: CASSPGRGLAGVDEQFF. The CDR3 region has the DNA TGCGCCAGCAGCCCGGGCCGGGGACTAGCGGGAGTAGATGAGCAGTTCTTC.

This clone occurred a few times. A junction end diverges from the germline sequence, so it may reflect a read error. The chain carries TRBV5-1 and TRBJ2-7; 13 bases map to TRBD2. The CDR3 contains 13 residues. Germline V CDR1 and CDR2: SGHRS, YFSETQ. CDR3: CASSPGLAGNHHF. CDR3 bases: TGCGCCAGCAGCCCGGGACTAGCGGGAAACCACCACTTC.

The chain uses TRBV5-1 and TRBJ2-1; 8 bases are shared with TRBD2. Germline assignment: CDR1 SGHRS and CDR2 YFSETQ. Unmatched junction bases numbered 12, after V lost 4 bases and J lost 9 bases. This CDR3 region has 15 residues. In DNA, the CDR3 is TGCGCCAGCAGCCCGAACCCGCGGGGGGCGGGTGAGCAGTTCTTC. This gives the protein CASSPNPRGAGEQFF.

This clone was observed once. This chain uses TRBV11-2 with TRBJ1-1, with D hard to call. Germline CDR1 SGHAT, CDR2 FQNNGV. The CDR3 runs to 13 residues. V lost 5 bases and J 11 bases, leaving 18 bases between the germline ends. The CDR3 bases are TGTGCCAGCAGCAAACCCGGACCCTCGGGGGCTTTCTTT. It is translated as CASSKPGPSGAFF.

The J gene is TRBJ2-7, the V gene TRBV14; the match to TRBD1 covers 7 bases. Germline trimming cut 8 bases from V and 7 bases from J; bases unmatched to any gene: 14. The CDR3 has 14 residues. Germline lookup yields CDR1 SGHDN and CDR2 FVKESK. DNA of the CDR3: TGTGCCAGCCAAAAATTTACAGGGGACGGGGAGCAGTACTTC. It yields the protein CASQKFTGDGEQYF.

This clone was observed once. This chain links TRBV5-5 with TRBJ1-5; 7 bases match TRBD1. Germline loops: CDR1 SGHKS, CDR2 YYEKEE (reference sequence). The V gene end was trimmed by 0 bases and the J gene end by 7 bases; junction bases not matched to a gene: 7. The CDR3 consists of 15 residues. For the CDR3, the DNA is TGTGCCAGCAGCTTGGATTTACAGGGGCGACAGCCCCAGCATTTT. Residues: CASSLDLQGRQPQHF.

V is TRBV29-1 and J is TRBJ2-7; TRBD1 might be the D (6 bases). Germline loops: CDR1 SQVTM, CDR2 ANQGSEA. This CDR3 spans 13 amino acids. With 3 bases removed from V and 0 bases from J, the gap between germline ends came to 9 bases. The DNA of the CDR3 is TGCAGCGTTGATACAGGGCCCTCCTACGAGCAGTACTTC. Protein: CSVDTGPSYEQYF.